This T cell receptor (beta chain) was observed in a study of shared T cell receptors in the human thymus. V was trimmed by 0 bases and J by 0 bases, leaving 13 bases between them. The germline CDR1 and CDR2 sequences are SQVTM and ANQGSEA. The CDR3 has 16 residues. Repertoires were generated with immunoSEQ multiplex PCR, while TCRdb's copy carries only in-frame clones and drops some. Among roughly 550,000 clones listed, approximately 80% were seen once. These data were also filed under a second study, of human thymus T cells. From that paper: Each of the donors was a healthy Finnish infant who was undergoing open corrective cardiac surgery for congenital heart defects. The source of the thymus tissue was resections taken during corrective heart surgery. Unrelated people showed highly overlapping thymic repertoires, related research reported.

This rearrangement joins TRBV29-1 to TRBJ2-3, with a weak D call TRBD1 (5 bases). This receptor was taken from a boy in the first two years of life with a congenital heart defect. The sample comprised thymocytes. In nucleotides, the CDR3 is TGCAGCGTTGAAGAAGTGGCGGACAATAGCACAGATACGCAGTATTTT. This codes for CSVEEVADNSTDTQYF.